These 4 T cell receptor beta chains were all obtained from the same sample, sequenced in a study of cytomegalovirus exposure and HLA in healthy donors (dated by TCRdb to about 2017). Libraries were built with the immunoSEQ multiplex PCR assay. For the multiplex PCR, a mixture combining 60 forward primers for TCR Vbeta segments and 13 reverse primers for TCR Jbeta segments was used. Sourced from immuneACCESS, this table was stored by TCRdb with only in-frame sequences that have V and J called. A share of the clones is absent; for the studies checked, an unresolved V gene accounts for under half, and the remainder has no known explanation. In all, the sample holds roughly 200,000 clones, and approximately 79% of those were seen once. The ten top clones hold around 4.8% of the sample. The material sequenced was PBMCs. All receptors come from a woman aged 30 to 39 in good health and CMV-seropositive.

The chain has TRBV7-6 and TRBJ2-5; TRBD1 aligns across 8 bases. CDR1 SGHVS and CDR2 FNYEAQ come from the germline V gene. The junction had 7 bases not matched to a gene; V was cut back by 0 bases and J by 7 bases. The CDR3 is 15 residues long. The CDR3 sequence is CASSLAPGQGATQYF. The CDR3 nucleotides read TGTGCCAGCAGCTTAGCTCCCGGACAGGGCGCGACCCAGTACTTC.

The J gene is TRBJ2-7, the V gene TRBV11-3, with TRBD2 matching 9 bases. This CDR3 is built from 15 residues. Germline-derived CDR1 and CDR2 are SGHNT and YENEEA. V lost 5 bases, J lost 3 bases, and 8 bases stayed unmatched. CDR3 bases: TGTGCCAGCAGCCTCGCTGGACTAGCGAGCTACGAGCAGTACTTC. It encodes CASSLAGLASYEQYF.

This chain uses TRBV9 with TRBJ1-6; TRBD1 matches 7 bases. Trimming at V came to 1 base and at J to 10 bases, leaving 8 bases not matched to a gene. The CDR3 is made up of 15 amino acids. In germline, CDR1 is SGDLS, CDR2 YYNGEE. DNA of the CDR3: TGTGCCAGCAGCGTACAGGGGGTCGAGTGGTCACCCCTCCACTTT. It translates to CASSVQGVEWSPLHF.

This rearrangement joins TRBV2 to TRBJ2-7; 10 bases map to TRBD2. The CDR3 consists of 15 residues. Trimming removed 4 bases from V and 7 bases from J; junction bases left unmatched: 10. Germline V lookup: CDR1 SNHLY, CDR2 FYNNEI. CDR3 region: CASSVSSGRKEEQYF. The CDR3, as DNA: TGTGCCAGCAGTGTTTCTAGCGGGAGAAAAGAAGAGCAGTACTTC.